This is a list of T cell receptor beta chains from one sample in a study of neoadjuvant anti-PD-1 for oral cavity cancer. Assay: immunoSEQ multiplex PCR; the TCRdb copy retains only in-frame clones and omits some. The data hold 5,500 to 7,500 clones, with roughly 74% observed a single time. The specimen was PBMCs, collected before nivolumab (anti-PD-1) treatment. Receptor source: a person aged 40 to 85 with oral cavity squamous cell carcinoma. Each CDR3 is given with its conserved first and last residue. Each record gives: D gene, clone size, V gene, J gene, CDR3 protein, CDR3 DNA. A D gene is named only where the DNA matches it firmly. Some rows mark clone size as missing; the rest say once, few, many or name a class of expanded clone.

.	few	TRBV10-1	TRBJ1-2	CASSDDRWDGYTF	TGCGCCAGCAGTGACGACCGGTGGGACGGCTACACCTTC
.	few	TRBV10-3	TRBJ1-2	CAISEDRSGYTF	TGTGCCATCAGTGAAGACAGGTCTGGCTACACCTTC
.	.	TRBV6-5	TRBJ1-4	CASRNRGRGEKLFF	TGTGCCAGCAGAAACCGGGGGCGCGGGGAAAAACTGTTTTTT
.	.	TRBV10-1	TRBJ2-1	CASSVLSGEQFF	TGCGCCAGCAGTGTTTTAAGTGGTGAGCAGTTCTTC
.	.	TRBV19	TRBJ1-1	CASMEGGLRTEAFF	TGTGCCAGTATGGAGGGGGGATTACGCACTGAAGCTTTCTTT
.	.	TRBV28	TRBJ2-6	CASSPPGLGPGANVLTF	TGTGCCAGCAGTCCGCCCGGGTTGGGTCCTGGGGCCAACGTCCTGACTTTC
TRBD1	.	TRBV10-1	TRBJ2-7	CASSGFRDRGLDEQYF	TGCGCCAGCAGTGGATTTCGGGACAGGGGATTAGACGAGCAGTACTTC
.	few	TRBV7-8	TRBJ1-2	CASSLRRDGPSNYGYTF	TGTGCCAGCAGCCTTAGAAGGGACGGCCCTTCTAACTATGGCTACACCTTC
TRBD1	.	TRBV6-5	TRBJ1-1	CASRTGTLGDTEAFF	TGTGCCAGCAGGACAGGGACCCTGGGGGACACTGAAGCTTTCTTT
TRBD1	few	TRBV7-8	TRBJ1-4	CASSPSDRGEKLFF	TGTGCCAGCAGCCCCTCGGACAGGGGGGAAAAACTGTTTTTT
.	once	TRBV6-5	TRBJ2-3	CASSYSWTDTQYF	TGTGCCAGCAGTTACTCCTGGACAGATACGCAGTATTTT
TRBD1	.	TRBV7-2	TRBJ1-6	CASSLYGQGDSPLHF	TGTGCCAGCAGCCTATACGGACAGGGAGATTCACCCCTCCACTTT
TRBD2	.	TRBV6-5	TRBJ2-1	CASSYMGTSAYNEQFF	TGTGCCAGCAGTTACATGGGAACTAGCGCTTACAATGAGCAGTTCTTC
TRBD1	.	TRBV27	TRBJ1-1	CASSTGTVAFF	TGTGCCAGCAGTACCGGGACAGTAGCTTTCTTT
.	.	TRBV18	TRBJ2-5	CASSPPVGQETQYF	TGTGCCAGCTCACCACCGGTGGGACAAGAGACCCAGTACTTC
.	.	TRBV10-1	TRBJ2-2	CASSVPWRGAWTVNTGELFF	TGCGCCAGCAGTGTGCCGTGGAGGGGGGCGTGGACAGTGAACACCGGGGAGCTGTTTTTT
.	.	TRBV9	TRBJ2-4	CASSVVREAKNIQYF	TGTGCCAGCAGCGTAGTAAGGGAAGCCAAAAACATTCAGTACTTC
.	.	TRBV21-1	TRBJ2-7	CASSNTYEQYF	TGTGCCAGCAGCAACACCTACGAGCAGTACTTC
TRBD2	.	TRBV7-2	TRBJ2-7	CASSLGFTGRGAPYEQYF	TGTGCCAGCAGCTTAGGGTTCACAGGGCGGGGGGCCCCCTACGAGCAGTACTTC
.	.	TRBV7-3	TRBJ1-1	CASSLTRNTEAFF	TGTGCCAGCAGCTTAACAAGGAACACTGAAGCTTTCTTT
TRBD1	few	TRBV4-3	TRBJ1-5	CASSQDKLDRDSYQPQHF	TGCGCCAGCAGCCAAGATAAATTAGACAGGGACAGCTATCAGCCCCAGCATTTT
TRBD1	.	TRBV5-8	TRBJ1-5	CASSMTQGALLYSNQPQHF	TGTGCCAGCAGCATGACGCAGGGGGCCCTTCTTTATAGCAATCAGCCCCAGCATTTT
.	.	TRBV7-7	TRBJ2-1	CASSSDLFNEQFF	TGTGCCAGCAGCTCGGACCTATTCAATGAGCAGTTCTTC
.	.	TRBV6-1	TRBJ2-6	CASSQASSGANVLTF	TGTGCCAGCAGCCAAGCAAGCTCTGGGGCCAACGTCCTGACTTTC
.	few	TRBV5-1	TRBJ1-1	CASSLGWDTEAFF	TGCGCCAGCAGCTTGGGTTGGGATACTGAAGCTTTCTTT
TRBD1	once	TRBV5-1	TRBJ2-5	CASSPGTGGYQETQYF	TGCGCCAGCAGCCCCGGGACAGGCGGGTACCAAGAGACCCAGTACTTC
.	.	TRBV7-9	TRBJ1-6	CASSDPKGSHNSPLHF	TGTGCCAGCAGCGATCCCAAGGGGTCCCATAATTCACCCCTCCACTTT
.	.	TRBV28	TRBJ1-4	CASSANEKLFF	TGTGCCAGCAGCGCCAATGAAAAACTGTTTTTT
TRBD1	few	TRBV19	TRBJ1-1	CASSFRTGMNTEAFF	TGTGCCAGTAGTTTCCGGACAGGGATGAACACTGAAGCTTTCTTT
.	once	TRBV4-1	TRBJ1-2	CASSPQGSKGYGYTF	TGCGCCAGCAGCCCCCAGGGCTCCAAGGGATATGGCTACACCTTC
TRBD2	.	TRBV7-2	TRBJ2-5	CASSLGYGGASETQYF	TGTGCCAGCAGCTTAGGGTACGGGGGGGCCTCGGAGACCCAGTACTTC
.	.	TRBV6-6	TRBJ2-7	CASSQSGGYEQYF	TGTGCCAGCAGTCAGTCGGGCGGTTACGAGCAGTACTTC
TRBD1	few	TRBV7-8	TRBJ2-3	CASSLGTGGSDTQYF	TGTGCCAGCAGCTTAGGGACAGGGGGCAGCGATACGCAGTATTTT
.	once	TRBV9	TRBJ2-5	CASSVGTLSETQYF	TGTGCCAGCAGCGTGGGGACATTGTCGGAGACCCAGTACTTC
.	once	TRBV6-5	TRBJ2-7	CASSYSGVSQQYF	TGTGCCAGCAGTTACTCGGGGGTGAGCCAGCAGTACTTC